This T cell receptor beta chain was identified in a study of blood T cell repertoires in COVID-19. Looking at the study overall: The United States, Italy and Spain supplied acute and convalescent COVID-19 samples.

Some clones are missing from TCRdb's copy, which holds only in-frame ones; the method was immunoSEQ multiplex PCR. The sample records about 400,000 clones, around 90% being singletons. CDR1 is SNHLY, CDR2 FYNNEI, per germline. The CDR3 length is 14 residues. Trimming pared 6 bases from V and 9 bases from J, leaving 15 bases between. The cohort comprised adults aged roughly 18 to 95 years residing in 20 to 30 US areas. Membership in each cohort depended on participant-reported clinical history. This sequence originates from a woman between 40 and 55 years old with acute COVID-19. The sequenced sample was PBMCs or T cells enriched from blood (not recorded which). The genes are TRBV2 and TRBJ1-6; no clear D. The chain's CDR3 is CASRERQDSSPLHF. In nucleotides, the CDR3 is TGTGCCAGCAGAGAGCGGCAGGATAGTTCACCCCTCCACTTT.